A single sample is the source of the 17 T cell receptor beta chains below, sequenced in a study of blood T cell repertoires in COVID-19. TCRdb's copy holds only in-frame clones and misses some; the assay was immunoSEQ multiplex PCR. The sample yields about 240,000 clones, around nine tenths seen once. Sample: PBMCs or T cells enriched from blood (not recorded which). Receptors were obtained from a woman aged 30 to 39 who had recovered from COVID-19.

The gene calls are TRBV18 and TRBJ1-2; perhaps TRBD1 as D (6 bases). This CDR3 is 14 amino acids long. V was trimmed by 0 bases and J by 8 bases, leaving 13 bases between them. Germline lookup yields CDR1 KGHSH and CDR2 LQKENI. CDR3 protein: CASSPPAQGRGYTF. CDR3 DNA sequence: TGTGCCAGCTCACCACCCGCACAGGGAAGAGGCTACACCTTC.

The rearrangement uses TRBV3-1 (or the pseudogene TRBV3-2) and TRBJ1-1, with D unresolved. The CDR3 is made up of 12 amino acids. V lost 0 bases and J 10 bases, leaving 9 bases between the germline ends. The germline CDR1 and CDR2 sequences are LGHDT and YNNKEL (reference sequence). CDR3: CASSQDRRGAFF. The DNA for the CDR3 is TGTGCCAGCAGCCAAGATCGACGGGGAGCTTTCTTT.

This chain connects TRBV29-1 to TRBJ2-1; TRBD2 is a possible D gene (7 bases). Germline assignment: CDR1 SQVTM and CDR2 ANQGSEA. The CDR3 has 9 residues. The CDR3 bases are TGCGGACTAGGACAGGAGCAGTTCTTC. Protein: CGLGQEQFF.

The chain employs TRBV5-1 and TRBJ1-4, with 10 positions matching TRBD1. The CDR3 consists of 14 residues. V was clipped by 2 bases and J by 7 bases; unmatched bases: 2. The V gene's germline CDR1 is SGHRS and CDR2 YFSETQ. The CDR3 DNA reads TGCGCCAGCAGCTTCGGACAGGGGGGTGAAAAACTGTTTTTT. It encodes CASSFGQGGEKLFF.

The gene calls are TRBV19 and TRBJ1-5; 9 bases map to TRBD1. This CDR3 has 15 residues. The V and J ends lost 8 bases and 1 base, in that order; junction bases with no gene match: 6. Germline assignment: CDR1 LNHDA and CDR2 SQIVND (reference sequence). DNA of the CDR3: TGTGCCAGTGATGGGACAGGGCGAAGCAATCAGCCCCAGCATTTT. The encoded protein is CASDGTGRSNQPQHF.

This chain uses TRBV14 with TRBJ2-1; 9 bases fit TRBD2. This CDR3 contains 16 residues. The ends lost 4 bases at V and 6 bases at J; junction bases unmatched: 10. The germline gives CDR1 SGHDN, CDR2 FVKESK. In DNA, the CDR3 is TGTGCCAGCAGCCCCCTGGGGCTAGCGGGATTCAATGAGCAGTTCTTC. Translation gives CASSPLGLAGFNEQFF.

V gene TRBV12-3 or TRBV12-4 combines with J gene TRBJ2-7; D unclear. V was cut by 4 bases and J by 6 bases, with 13 bases left in between. The CDR3 has 13 amino acids. The CDR3 here is CASSSAILAEQYF. The CDR3 nucleotides are TGTGCCAGCAGTTCTGCTATCCTCGCCGAGCAGTACTTC.

This clone was detected a few times. V usage is TRBV10-3 and J usage is TRBJ1-2; D unclear. With 4 bases removed from V and 0 bases from J, the gap between germline ends came to 9 bases. In germline, CDR1 is ENHRY, CDR2 SYGVKD. This CDR3 has 14 residues. CDR3 nucleotide sequence: TGTGCCATCAGTGCCGCGACTTCTAACTATGGCTACACCTTC. Amino acids: CAISAATSNYGYTF.

This chain uses TRBV11-1 with TRBJ2-2; D uncertain. This CDR3 contains 15 residues. V was clipped by 4 bases and J by 6 bases, with 15 bases between them. Looked up from germline, CDR1 is SGHAT and CDR2 is FQDESV (reference sequence). The CDR3: CASSSLLGGSGELFF. CDR3 sequence (DNA): TGTGCCAGCAGCTCCCTCCTAGGTGGTTCCGGGGAGCTGTTTTTT.

This clone appeared many times. The V and J genes are TRBV30 and TRBJ1-5, with a possible D match to TRBD1 (5 bases). The CDR3 runs 13 residues. In germline, CDR1 is GTSNPN, CDR2 SVGIG (reference sequence). With 2 bases removed from V and 3 bases from J, the gap between germline ends came to 8 bases. The CDR3 spells CAWSLGPNQPQHF. The CDR3 DNA sequence: TGTGCCTGGAGTTTGGGGCCCAATCAGCCCCAGCATTTT.

The chain couples TRBV27 to TRBJ1-2; D remains unclear. Trimming took 7 bases from V and 1 from J, leaving 16 bases between them. CDR1 and CDR2 (germline): MNHEY, SMNVEV (reference sequence). This CDR3 has 15 amino acids. The CDR3 DNA reads TGTGCCAGCAAGTTGGAGGTAGTAGGTAACTATGGCTACACCTTC. Protein: CASKLEVVGNYGYTF.

J is TRBJ2-2 and V is TRBV7-7; 7 nucleotides match TRBD2. CDR3 length: 15 amino acids. Germline CDR1 reads SSHAT; CDR2 reads FNYEAQ (reference sequence). CDR3 DNA sequence: TGTGCTAGTGCCCCGGCGGGAGTGGACACCGGGGAGCTGTTTTTT. Amino acids: CASAPAGVDTGELFF.

The rearrangement links TRBV2 to TRBJ1-2; TRBD1 might be the D (6 bases). From germline, CDR1 is SNHLY and CDR2 FYNNEI. Trimming took off 6 bases at V and 6 bases at J, with 11 bases between the two ends. The CDR3 consists of 12 residues. This CDR3 is CASSAYRDGYTF. The CDR3 nucleotides read TGTGCCAGCAGCGCCTACAGGGATGGCTACACCTTC.

This chain connects TRBV4-3 to TRBJ2-7; possibly TRBD1 for D (6 bases). V dropped 0 bases and J dropped 2 bases, with 14 bases sitting between them. Germline CDR1 is LGHNA and CDR2 is YSLEER. The CDR3 is 16 amino acids. The DNA for the CDR3 is TGCGCCAGCAGCCAAGATTACCCCCAGGGGACCTACGAGCAGTACTTC. The encoded protein is CASSQDYPQGTYEQYF.

This CDR3 reads CSASNWWDGTSGVNEQFF. The CDR3 DNA reads as TGCAGTGCTAGTAATTGGTGGGACGGGACTAGCGGAGTCAATGAGCAGTTCTTC. The J gene is TRBJ2-1, the V gene TRBV20-1; TRBD2 matches 11 bases. V lost 3 bases, J lost 6 bases, and 16 bases stayed unmatched. CDR1 and CDR2 from the germline V gene are DFQATT and SNEGSKA (reference sequence). This CDR3 has 18 residues.

The chain combines TRBV7-2 with TRBJ1-6; TRBD1 might be the D (6 bases). Trimming stripped 5 bases from V and 1 base from J, with 12 bases between. This CDR3 contains 16 residues. Germline CDR1 and CDR2: SGHTA and FQGNSA. The CDR3 region is CASSPKGVSYNSPLHF. Here the CDR3 DNA reads TGTGCCAGCAGCCCCAAGGGGGTGTCCTATAATTCACCCCTCCACTTT.

The CDR3 DNA is TGTGCCAGCAGCCTCCTCGGGGGAGGGCAAGAGACCCAGTACTTC. Protein product: CASSLLGGGQETQYF. V and J are TRBV9 and TRBJ2-5, with 7 bases that match TRBD2. CDR1 SGDLS and CDR2 YYNGEE come from the germline V gene. V was pared by 4 bases and J by 2 bases, with 8 bases of the junction left unmatched. The CDR3 consists of 15 residues.